These T cell receptor beta chains were read from a single sample in a study of shared clonotypes between healthy human individuals. Some clones are missing from TCRdb's copy, which holds only in-frame ones; the method was immunoSEQ multiplex PCR. Among about 1.1 million clones listed, about 80% were seen once. Input material: memory CD4+ T cells from PBMCs. These receptors were obtained from a man younger than 30 in good health. Some clones in this sample may be carry-over from other donors' samples. Both conserved end residues are trimmed from each CDR3.

j_call v_call cdr3_aa
TRBJ2-1 TRBV6-4 ASSPGQGIRNEQF
TRBJ2-2 TRBV9 ASSINDLRWSGELF
TRBJ2-6 TRBV7-9 ASSLPRAGANVLT
TRBJ1-3 TRBV28 ASGLTGGAFGNTIY
TRBJ1-5 TRBV5-1 ASSLWFIRRYSNQPQH
TRBJ2-1 TRBV6-1 ASRSGEPHNEQF
TRBJ2-7 TRBV15 ATSRDLHTTYEQY
TRBJ1-4 TRBV7-9 ASSPIFGGNEKLF
TRBJ1-1 TRBV2 ASTGRGLETEAF
TRBJ2-6 TRBV11-2 ASSFLAGVAGANVLT
TRBJ1-4 TRBV19 ASSPHHDEKLF
TRBJ2-2 TRBV12-5 ASGLVSGVRELF
TRBJ2-2 TRBV7-3 ASSPGRTSGSPGELF
TRBJ2-3 TRBV10-3 ATAPGVDTQY
TRBJ1-3 TRBV30 AWSGGWDFGNTIY
TRBJ1-1 TRBV5-1 ASSLELQP